This T cell receptor (beta chain) was captured in a study of CXCR3-negative and CXCR3-positive naive CD8 T cells. About this clonotype: What it recognizes is unknown.

The germline gives CDR1 LNHDA, CDR2 SQIVND (reference sequence). There are 12 residues in the CDR3. Whole-study results and caveats: CXCR3-negative naive cells had less hydrophobic TRB CDR3s than did CXCR3-positive naive cells.

cDNA libraries for TRB were generated by 5' RACE incorporating UMI labels. No DNA is given; TCRdb re-called the 5' RACE reads and lists each CDR3 protein once. The sample spans over 100,000 distinct CDR3 sequences; the ten largest clones claim around 0.38%. V is TRBV19 and J is TRBJ1-5. Sequenced input: naive CXCR3+ CD8+ T cells from blood. This sample's subset: CD45RO-CCR7+CD27+CD95- naive CD8+ T cells expressing CXCR3 (TNR3+). This TCR derives from a human donor in good health. Some clones in this sample may be carry-over from other donors' samples. CDR3 sequence: CASNRDNQPQHF.